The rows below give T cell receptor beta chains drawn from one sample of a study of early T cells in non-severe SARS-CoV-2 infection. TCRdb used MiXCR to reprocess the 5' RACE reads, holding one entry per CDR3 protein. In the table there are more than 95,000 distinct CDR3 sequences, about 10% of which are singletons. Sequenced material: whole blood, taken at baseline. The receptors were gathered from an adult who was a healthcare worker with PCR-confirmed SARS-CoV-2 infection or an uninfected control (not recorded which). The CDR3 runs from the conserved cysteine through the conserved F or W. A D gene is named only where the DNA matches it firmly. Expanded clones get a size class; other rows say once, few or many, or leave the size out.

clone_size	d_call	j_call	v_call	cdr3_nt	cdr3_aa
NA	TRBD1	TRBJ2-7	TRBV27	TGTGCCAGCAGCCAAGGACAGGGAGATTACTACGAGCAGTACTTC	CASSQGQGDYYEQYF
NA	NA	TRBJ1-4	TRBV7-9	TGTGCCAGCAGCCCTCCGGGAGGAGGGAATGAAAAACTGTTTTTT	CASSPPGGGNEKLFF
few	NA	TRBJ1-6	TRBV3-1	TGTGCCAGCAGCCAAGTGCGGGGCGGTAATTCACCCCTCCACTTT	CASSQVRGGNSPLHF
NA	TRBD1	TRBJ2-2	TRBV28	TGTGCCACTCAACCCTATGGACACAGGGGGGACACCGGGGAGCTGTTTTTT	CATQPYGHRGDTGELFF
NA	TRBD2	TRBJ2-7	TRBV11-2	TGTGCCAGCAGCTCCACTAGCGGGAGTACTTACGAGCAGTACTTC	CASSSTSGSTYEQYF
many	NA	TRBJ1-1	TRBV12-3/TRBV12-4	TGTGCCAGCAGTTTGCGAAGAACTGAAGCTTTCTTT	CASSLRRTEAFF
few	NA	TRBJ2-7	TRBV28	TGTGCCAGCAGTGAAATACAGGGTAGTCGGTACGAGCAGTACTTC	CASSEIQGSRYEQYF
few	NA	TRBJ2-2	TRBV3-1	TGTGCCAGCAGCCAGAGAACAGGGATCACCGGGGAGCTGTTTTTT	CASSQRTGITGELFF
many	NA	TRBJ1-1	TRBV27	TGTGCCAGCAGTTTTTATAACCGAGGAACTGAAGCTTTCTTT	CASSFYNRGTEAFF
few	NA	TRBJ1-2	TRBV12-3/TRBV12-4	TGTGCCAGCAGTCCCCCGTTTCTGGGCCCAGGTTTAAACTATGGCTACACCTTC	CASSPPFLGPGLNYGYTF
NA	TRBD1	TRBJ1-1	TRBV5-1	TGCGCCAGCAGTCCAGGGGACAGGGATGCAAACACTGAAGCTTTCTTT	CASSPGDRDANTEAFF
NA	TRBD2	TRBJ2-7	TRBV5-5	TGTGCCAGCAGCCGGACTAGCGGGAGGAACGAGCAGTACTTC	CASSRTSGRNEQYF
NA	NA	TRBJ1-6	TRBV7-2	TGTGCCAGCAGCTCTAGCGGGGGGGGTTCACCCCTCCACTTT	CASSSSGGGSPLHF
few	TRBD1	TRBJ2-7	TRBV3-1	TGTGCCAGCAGCGACAGGGCCAGCTCCTACGAGCAGTACTTC	CASSDRASSYEQYF
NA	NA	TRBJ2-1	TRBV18	TGTGCCAGCTCACCAGAGCTGGGAGTAAGCTGGCAGTTCTTC	CASSPELGVSWQFF
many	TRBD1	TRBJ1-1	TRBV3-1	TGTGCCAGCAGCCCCGGACAGGGGAAAGCTCCTGAAGCTTTCTTT	CASSPGQGKAPEAFF
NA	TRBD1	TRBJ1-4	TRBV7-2	TGTGCCAGCAGCTTGGTTTTGGGGACAGCTAATGAAAAACTGTTTTTT	CASSLVLGTANEKLFF
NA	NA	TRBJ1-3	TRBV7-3	TGTGCCAGCAGCTTAATTGGCGGGGCTGGAAACACCATATATTTT	CASSLIGGAGNTIYF
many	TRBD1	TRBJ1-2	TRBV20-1	TGCAGTGCTAGAGATTTCCTGACAGGGGAAAAAAACTATGGCTACACCTTC	CSARDFLTGEKNYGYTF
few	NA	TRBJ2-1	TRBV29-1	TGCAGCGCGGGAGAGAATGAGCAGTTCTTC	CSAGENEQFF
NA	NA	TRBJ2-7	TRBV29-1	TGCAGCGCTGGGAGTACAGGGACCTACGAGCAGTACTTC	CSAGSTGTYEQYF
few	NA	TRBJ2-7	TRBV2	TGTGCCAGCAGTCCCGACCCTCTCCCGTCCGAGCAGTACTTC	CASSPDPLPSEQYF
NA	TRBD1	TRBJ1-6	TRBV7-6	TGTGCCAGCAGCTCCGGGACAGCCAATTCACCCCTCCACTTT	CASSSGTANSPLHF
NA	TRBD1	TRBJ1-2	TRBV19	TGTGCCAGTAGTATGCCCGGACAGGGGAATGGCTACACCTTC	CASSMPGQGNGYTF
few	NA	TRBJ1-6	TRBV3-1	TGTGCCAGCAGCCAAGACCATTATAATTCACCCCTCCACTTT	CASSQDHYNSPLHF
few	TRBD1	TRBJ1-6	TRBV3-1	TGTGCCAGCAGCTTCGGGACAGATTCACCCCTCCACTTT	CASSFGTDSPLHF
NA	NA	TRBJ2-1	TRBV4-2	TGTGCCAGCAGCCAAGAAACCCTGGAGGATGAGCAGTTCTTC	CASSQETLEDEQFF
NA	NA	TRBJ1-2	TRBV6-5	TGTGCCAGCAGTAGAGGAACGGGCTACACCTTC	CASSRGTGYTF
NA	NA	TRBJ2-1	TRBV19	TGTGCCAGTAGGCTAGGTCTGGGGTACAATGAGCAGTTCTTC	CASRLGLGYNEQFF
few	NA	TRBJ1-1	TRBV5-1	TGCGCCAGCAGCTTGGACAGTCCGATGAACACTGAAGCTTTCTTT	CASSLDSPMNTEAFF
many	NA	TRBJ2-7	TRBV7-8	TGTGCCAGCAGACGGGGGCACGACGAGCAGTACTTC	CASRRGHDEQYF